These 23 T cell receptor beta chains were sequenced from one sample in a study of early T cells in non-severe SARS-CoV-2 infection. TCRdb re-analysed the 5' RACE reads in MiXCR, keeping a single row per CDR3 protein. The data hold more than 60,000 distinct CDR3 sequences, with roughly 10% observed a single time. Sequenced material: whole blood. The receptors were gathered from an adult who was a healthcare worker with PCR-confirmed SARS-CoV-2 infection or an uninfected control (not recorded which).

The CDR3 DNA reads TGTGCCAGCAGCGACCTGACAGGGAGTCAAGAGACCCAGTACTTC. Translated, it gives CASSDLTGSQETQYF. The V call is TRBV6-1, the J call TRBJ2-5; 7 bases align to TRBD1. V lost 6 bases and J lost 2; bases outside the gene matches: 9. Looked up from germline, CDR1 is MNHNS and CDR2 is SASEGT. This CDR3 is 15 amino acids long.

The table lists this clonotype with a few counts. This rearrangement joins TRBV20-1 to TRBJ1-1; D uncertain. Germline V gives CDR1 DFQATT, CDR2 SNEGSKA (reference sequence). Trimming took 3 bases from V and 10 from J, leaving 15 bases between them. CDR3 length: 12 residues. The CDR3, as DNA: TGCAGTGCTAGTATTGGGGAGGAAGGAGCTTTCTTT. This gives the protein CSASIGEEGAFF.

This clonotype was detected ten times or more. CDR3: CASSLRTGEETQYF. For the CDR3, the DNA is TGCGCCAGCAGCCTCCGGACAGGGGAAGAGACCCAGTACTTC. The genes are TRBV5-1 and TRBJ2-5, with 9 bases fitting TRBD1. V shed 4 bases, J shed 3 bases, and the junction held 4 bases outside the gene matches. CDR1 is SGHRS, CDR2 YFSETQ, per germline. The length of the CDR3 is 14 residues.

This clonotype occurred a few times. The chain links TRBV5-1 to TRBJ2-2; weak D call: TRBD1 (5 bases). The CDR3 sequence is 15 residues long. V was pared by 5 bases and J by 0 bases, with 11 bases between. Per germline, CDR1 SGHRS and CDR2 YFSETQ. CDR3: CASSPDSTNTGELFF. The CDR3 coding sequence is TGCGCCAGCAGTCCCGACAGTACGAACACCGGGGAGCTGTTTTTT.

This clonotype came up many times. The V call is TRBV5-1, the J call TRBJ1-1; D not resolved. Trimming removed 4 bases at V and 6 bases at J, with 13 bases between. CDR3 length equals 13 residues. In germline, CDR1 is SGHRS, CDR2 YFSETQ. In DNA form, the CDR3 reads TGCGCCAGCAGCGCGGGCTGGAGCTCTGAAGCTTTCTTT. Its translation: CASSAGWSSEAFF.

The rearrangement uses TRBV12-3 or TRBV12-4 and TRBJ2-5, with TRBD1 as a possible D gene (5 bases). Trimming took off 6 bases at V and 5 bases at J, with 10 bases between the two ends. The CDR3 covers 12 residues. In DNA, the CDR3 is TGTGCCAGCAGGGACATGGTCGAGACCCAGTACTTC. Protein: CASRDMVETQYF.

The sample holds a few counts of this clonotype. This rearrangement joins TRBV29-1 to TRBJ2-7, with D unresolved. The CDR3 extends over 11 amino acids. Germline assignment: CDR1 SQVTM and CDR2 ANQGSEA. The V and J ends lost 6 bases and 5 bases respectively, with 11 bases between them. The CDR3 protein is CSVSQVHEQYF. DNA for the CDR3: TGCAGCGTCTCTCAAGTTCACGAGCAGTACTTC.

This clonotype was observed at least ten times. This chain connects TRBV7-8 to TRBJ2-7; D is unresolved. V was shortened by 1 base and J by 1 base, with 8 bases between the two germline ends. The CDR3 spans 14 residues. Germline V gene sequence: CDR1 SGHVS, CDR2 FQNEAQ. This CDR3 is CASSLEGYSYEQYF. CDR3 in DNA: TGTGCCAGCAGCTTAGAAGGGTATTCCTACGAGCAGTACTTC.

This clonotype was observed many times. This rearrangement joins TRBV6-6 to TRBJ1-4; 9 bases are a match to TRBD1. In germline, CDR1 is MNHNY, CDR2 SVGAGI (reference sequence). After removal of 5 bases from V and 7 bases from J, the junction contained 8 bases not matched to a gene. The CDR3 has 15 amino acids. This chain's CDR3 is CASSETGTGFEKLFF. DNA for the CDR3: TGTGCCAGCAGTGAAACCGGGACAGGGTTTGAAAAACTGTTTTTT.

This clonotype was counted ten times or more. The chain links TRBV6-5 to TRBJ2-2; D might be TRBD1 (6 bases). Germline CDR1 and CDR2: MNHEY and SVGAGI. Trimming pared 6 bases from V and 0 bases from J, leaving 11 bases between. The CDR3 runs 15 residues. The CDR3 loop reads CASSPDRTNTGELFF. The DNA for the CDR3 is TGTGCCAGCAGCCCGGACAGAACGAACACCGGGGAGCTGTTTTTT.

This clonotype showed up many times. V is TRBV5-8 and J is TRBJ2-4; D gene ambiguous. The CDR3 consists of 14 residues. The germline V and J ends were trimmed by 4 bases and 10 bases, with 18 bases remaining between them. CDR1 and CDR2 (germline): SGHTS, YDEGEE. Here the CDR3 DNA reads TGTGCCAGCAGCCTCGGGCCCACACCAAGTATTCAGTACTTC. This translates into CASSLGPTPSIQYF. The variable domain in full, with the rest retrieved from reference TRBV5-8 and TRBJ2-4, is EAGVTQSPTHLIKTRGQQATLRCSPISGHTSVYWYQQALGLGLQFLLWYDEGEERNRGNFPPRFSGRQFPNYSSELNVNALELEDSALYLCASSLGPTPSIQYFGAGTRLSVL.

The sample holds many counts of this clonotype. V and J are TRBV7-9 and TRBJ1-2, with a weak D call TRBD1 (5 bases). The V end lost 5 bases, the J end lost 5 bases, and 12 bases lay between the germline ends. The CDR3 spans 13 residues. Germline V CDR1 and CDR2: SEHNR, FQNEAQ (reference sequence). In DNA, the CDR3 is TGTGCCAGCAGCATTATGGGGGGTTATGGCTACACCTTC. Residues: CASSIMGGYGYTF.

This clonotype has at least ten counts. The gene calls are TRBV10-3 and TRBJ2-1; a weak D match, TRBD2 (7 bases). V gave up 7 bases and J gave up 5 bases, with 15 bases separating them. Germline V CDR1 and CDR2: ENHRY, SYGVKD. The CDR3 totals 14 residues. CDR3 coding DNA: TGTGCCATCAATGGAAGGGGGGGGCACAATGAGCAGTTCTTC. Amino acid sequence: CAINGRGGHNEQFF.

In this sample, this clonotype turned up many times. This sequence joins TRBV28 and TRBJ2-5; D is possibly TRBD1 or TRBD2 (5 bases each). Germline V gene data show CDR1 as MDHEN and CDR2 as SYDVKM. The CDR3 spans 16 residues. Trimming cost V 4 bases and J 5 bases, with 20 bases left between them. The CDR3 bases are TGTGCCAGCAGTTCCCTCAGTCCAGGGCGGGTCGAGACCCAGTACTTC. Its translation: CASSSLSPGRVETQYF.

In its sample, this clonotype was seen many times. V usage is TRBV19 and J usage is TRBJ1-5; TRBD1 agrees at 8 bases. The CDR3 has 16 amino acids. Germline V gene lookup returns CDR1 LNHDA and CDR2 SQIVND (reference sequence). V lost 4 bases, J lost 1 base, and 6 bases stayed unmatched. CDR3 nucleotides: TGTGCCAGTAGTACGGGGACAGGTGAAAGCAATCAGCCCCAGCATTTT. Amino acids: CASSTGTGESNQPQHF.

This clonotype was counted a few times. V usage is TRBV4-1 and J usage is TRBJ2-7; TRBD2 aligns across 12 bases. J lost 2 bases, V lost 5 bases, and 4 bases had no gene match. This CDR3 has 15 amino acids. The V gene's germline CDR1 is MGHRA and CDR2 YSYEKL. Written as DNA, the CDR3 is TGCGCCAGCAGCTTTGGACTAGCGGGAACCTACGAGCAGTACTTC. Translation: CASSFGLAGTYEQYF.

V gene TRBV18 combines with J gene TRBJ2-7, with 8 bases lining up with TRBD1. CDR1 is KGHSH and CDR2 is LQKENI in the germline V gene. This CDR3 comprises 12 residues. J gave up 5 bases and V 5 bases, and 2 bases lay outside the gene matches. Written as DNA, the CDR3 is TGTGCCAGCTCAGAGGACAGGGACGAGCAGTACTTC. Protein: CASSEDRDEQYF. The full variable domain, completed using reference TRBV18 and TRBJ2-7, is NAGVMQNPRHLVRRRGQEARLRCSPMKGHSHVYWYRQLPEEGLKFMVYLQKENIIDESGMPKERFSAEFPKEGPSILRIQQVVRGDSAAYFCASSEDRDEQYFGPGTRLTVT.

The table lists this clonotype with many counts. CDR3 sequence reads: CSAGTNQPQHF. For the CDR3, the DNA is TGCAGTGCAGGGACCAATCAGCCCCAGCATTTT. The rearrangement joins TRBV20-1 to TRBJ1-5, with D perhaps TRBD1 (5 bases). V was cut by 6 bases and J by 3 bases, with 6 bases left in between. There are 11 residues in the CDR3. Looked up from germline, CDR1 is DFQATT and CDR2 is SNEGSKA (reference sequence).

The gene calls are TRBV19 and TRBJ2-2; 7 positions agree with TRBD2. Losses at the gene ends were 6 bases for V and 4 bases for J; bases not matched to a gene: 11. The CDR3 is 16 amino acids. Germline V lookup: CDR1 LNHDA, CDR2 SQIVND (reference sequence). CDR3 sequence: CASRTIAGDLTGELFF. Written as DNA, the CDR3 is TGTGCCAGTAGGACGATCGCGGGGGATCTCACCGGGGAGCTGTTTTTT.

This clonotype has a handful of counts. The chain combines TRBV6-1 with TRBJ2-7; TRBD2 aligns across 14 bases. V gave up 3 bases and J gave up 4 bases; unmatched junction bases: 5. Germline V gene sequence: CDR1 MNHNS, CDR2 SASEGT. The length of the CDR3 is 16 residues. CDR3 protein: CASSEGLAGAGYEQYF. The CDR3 nucleotides read TGTGCCAGCAGTGAGGGACTAGCGGGAGCGGGGTACGAGCAGTACTTC.

This clonotype was seen a handful of times. V and J are TRBV12-5 and TRBJ1-1; a weak D match, TRBD1 (6 bases). The CDR3 loop spans 13 amino acids. Looked up from germline, CDR1 is LGHNT and CDR2 is FRNRAP. The ends were cut back, 4 bases at V and 3 bases at J, with 9 bases in the middle. The CDR3 loop reads CASGSQGYTEAFF. CDR3 nucleotide sequence: TGTGCTAGTGGTTCCCAGGGGTACACTGAAGCTTTCTTT.

With regard to this clonotype: A single base separates this from a much larger clone, so it may be a read error. The rearrangement uses TRBV29-1 and TRBJ2-7; 7 nucleotides align to TRBD2. The CDR3 loop spans 12 amino acids. Germline V gene lookup returns CDR1 SQVTM and CDR2 ANQGSEA. The CDR3 region has the DNA TGCAACGTAGTGGCGGGAGCATACGAGCAGTACTTC. Protein: CNVVAGAYEQYF.

This clonotype was recorded at least ten times. The gene calls are TRBV7-9 and TRBJ2-7, with 11 positions matching TRBD1. CDR1 SEHNR and CDR2 FQNEAQ come from the germline V gene (reference sequence). Losses at the gene ends were 3 bases for V and 3 bases for J; bases not matched to a gene: 10. The CDR3 extends over 17 amino acids. Here the CDR3 DNA reads TGTGCCAGCAGCTTCCCAAGGGGACAGGGGGACTACTACGAGCAGTACTTC. Its translation: CASSFPRGQGDYYEQYF.